The 14 T cell receptor beta chains below come from one sample, sequenced in a study of OX40 agonist ivuxolimab in advanced cancers. Sequencing used immunoSEQ multiplex PCR; TCRdb keeps in-frame clones, though not all of them. The table has about 22,000 clones, approximately 80% seen once. The sequences come from CD4+ or CD8+ T cells sorted from blood, collected in a trial of the OX40 agonist ivuxolimab. These receptor sequences come from an adult with an advanced solid tumor such as melanoma, head and neck, liver or kidney cancer.

The chain uses TRBV9 and TRBJ2-7, with a possible D match to TRBD2 (5 bases). CDR1 SGDLS and CDR2 YYNGEE come from the germline V gene. CDR3 length: 13 amino acids. Deletions cut 4 bases from V and 4 bases from J, with 12 bases between. The chain's CDR3 is CASSPGLSYEQYF. The CDR3 nucleotides are TGTGCCAGCAGCCCAGGACTCAGTTACGAGCAGTACTTC. Looking up the rest from reference TRBV9 and TRBJ2-7 gives the full variable domain: DSGVTQTPKHLITATGQRVTLRCSPRSGDLSVYWYQQSLDQGLQFLIQYYNGEERAKGNILERFSAQQFPDLHSELNLSSLELGDSALYFCASSPGLSYEQYFGPGTRLTVT.

The chain has TRBV6-1 and TRBJ2-3; 13 bases line up with TRBD2. CDR1 is MNHNS, CDR2 SASEGT, per germline. The CDR3 runs to 19 residues. V gave up 3 bases and J gave up 1 base; unmatched junction bases: 10. In DNA form, the CDR3 reads TGTGCCAGCAGTGAGGGACTAGCGGGATATGAATGGGGCACAGATACGCAGTATTTT. Protein: CASSEGLAGYEWGTDTQYF.

V usage is TRBV28 and J usage is TRBJ1-4; 8 positions match TRBD1. This CDR3 spans 16 amino acids. Germline values: CDR1 MDHEN, CDR2 SYDVKM. The junction had 8 bases not matched to a gene; V was cut back by 5 bases and J by 3 bases. DNA for the CDR3: TGTGCCAGCAGTCCCCGGACAGGGAGGGCTAATGAAAAACTGTTTTTT. Translating it yields CASSPRTGRANEKLFF.

A single count supports this clone. The V and J genes are TRBV5-8 and TRBJ1-4, with D possibly matching TRBD1 (5 bases). The germline V gene has CDR1 SGHTS and CDR2 YDEGEE. Trimming took 0 bases from V and 5 from J, leaving 8 bases between them. The CDR3 spans 14 residues. The CDR3 protein is CASSLAWGNEKLFF. Written as DNA, the CDR3 is TGTGCCAGCAGCTTGGCCTGGGGGAATGAAAAACTGTTTTTT.

V and J are TRBV7-2 and TRBJ2-7; 14 nucleotides match TRBD2. Germline lookup yields CDR1 SGHTA and CDR2 FQGNSA. The CDR3 consists of 19 residues. After removal of 5 bases from V and 5 bases from J, the junction contained 17 bases not matched to a gene. Written as DNA, the CDR3 is TGTGCCAGCAGCCGGCCCCCAGAGACTAGCGGGAGGGCCGTCGACGAGCAGTACTTC. It translates to CASSRPPETSGRAVDEQYF.

The rearrangement joins TRBV4-1 to TRBJ2-3; maybe TRBD1 (5 bases). This CDR3 has 15 amino acids. Germline-derived CDR1 and CDR2 are MGHRA and YSYEKL. V was pared by 0 bases and J by 0 bases, with 7 bases between. For the CDR3, the DNA is TGCGCCAGCAGCCAAGAAGGGGCAAGCACAGATACGCAGTATTTT. It is translated as CASSQEGASTDTQYF.

The table lists this clone with a count of one. The chain recombines TRBV4-1 with TRBJ2-5; 8 nucleotides agree with TRBD1. Germline V CDR1 and CDR2: MGHRA, YSYEKL. This CDR3 contains 14 residues. Losses at the gene ends were 4 bases for V and 4 bases for J; bases not matched to a gene: 5. In DNA, the CDR3 is TGCGCCAGCAGCCCGGACAGGGTTGGAGAGACCCAGTACTTC. Translated: CASSPDRVGETQYF.

The rearrangement links TRBV15 to TRBJ2-1; a possible D gene is TRBD2 (6 bases). From germline, CDR1 is LNHNV and CDR2 YYDKDF (reference sequence). CDR3 length: 15 amino acids. With 0 bases removed from V and 3 bases from J, the gap between germline ends came to 9 bases. The CDR3 here is CATSRDGGNYNEQFF. The CDR3 nucleotides read TGTGCCACCAGCAGAGATGGCGGGAACTACAATGAGCAGTTCTTC.

The V gene is TRBV10-1, the J gene TRBJ2-2; 7 nucleotides agree with TRBD2. Germline V gene lookup returns CDR1 WNHNN and CDR2 SYGVQD (reference sequence). Trimming at V came to 6 bases and at J to 6 bases, leaving 4 bases not matched to a gene. The CDR3 extends over 13 amino acids. CDR3: CASSTSDAGELFF. DNA of the CDR3: TGCGCCAGCAGCACTAGCGACGCCGGGGAGCTGTTTTTT.

V and J are TRBV10-2 and TRBJ2-3, with 12 bases aligning to TRBD2. The CDR3 contains 16 residues. Germline V gene lookup returns CDR1 WSHSY and CDR2 SAAADI. V was clipped by 6 bases and J by 1 base; unmatched bases: 5. CDR3 protein: CASRGLAGSGTDTQYF. The CDR3 coding sequence is TGCGCCAGCAGGGGACTAGCGGGTTCGGGCACAGATACGCAGTATTTT.

The rearrangement links TRBV15 to TRBJ2-3; the match to TRBD1 covers 12 bases. The V gene's germline CDR1 is LNHNV and CDR2 YYDKDF (reference sequence). The V segment lost 6 bases and the J segment 5 bases; nucleotides outside the gene matches: 6. This CDR3 is built from 15 residues. This CDR3 reads CATRVGTGGGDTQYF. Written as DNA, the CDR3 is TGTGCCACCAGAGTAGGGACAGGGGGCGGAGATACGCAGTATTTT.

V is TRBV9 and J is TRBJ2-1; the match to TRBD2 covers 8 bases. From germline, CDR1 is SGDLS and CDR2 YYNGEE. Trimming cost V 0 bases and J 5 bases; bases outside gene matches: 4. The CDR3 covers 15 residues. CDR3 region: CASSVGSGSDNEQFF. The CDR3 DNA is TGTGCCAGCAGCGTAGGGAGCGGGAGTGACAATGAGCAGTTCTTC.

A single count supports this clone. This chain uses TRBV5-1 with TRBJ2-3; no clear D gene. CDR1 is SGHRS, CDR2 YFSETQ, per germline. Deletions cut 7 bases from V and 3 bases from J, with 15 bases between. The CDR3 has 14 residues. The DNA of the CDR3 is TGCGCCAGCCACCCGTTCTCATTAACAGATACGCAGTATTTT. This codes for CASHPFSLTDTQYF.

The rearrangement uses TRBV11-1 and TRBJ1-6, with a possible D match to TRBD1 (6 bases). Germline V gene sequence: CDR1 SGHAT, CDR2 FQDESV (reference sequence). The V and J ends lost 2 bases and 1 base respectively, with 9 bases between them. This CDR3 spans 16 amino acids. DNA for the CDR3: TGTGCCAGCAGCTTATCGGACAGATCCTATAATTCACCCCTCCACTTT. Residues: CASSLSDRSYNSPLHF.